The 14 T cell receptor beta chains reported below all come from one sample, sequenced in a study of blood T cell repertoires in COVID-19. The assay was immunoSEQ multiplex PCR, and TCRdb's table has in-frame clones only and misses some. Among 95,000 to 120,000 clones, 70% to 90% were seen once, and the ten largest hold 8.4%. The specimen sequenced was peripheral blood. The receptors derive from a woman in her 70s who had recovered from COVID-19.

The rearrangement joins TRBV5-1 to TRBJ2-7; tentatively, D is TRBD2 (6 bases). Trimming left V 4 bases short and J 6 bases short, with 14 bases between. Germline CDR1 and CDR2: SGHRS and YFSETQ. The CDR3 runs 13 residues. The CDR3, as DNA: TGCGCCAGCAGCATCGGGACTCCCGCCGAGCAGTACTTC. Residues: CASSIGTPAEQYF.

The chain links TRBV7-2 to TRBJ2-3; D not certain. Germline V gene lookup returns CDR1 SGHTA and CDR2 FQGNSA. The ends were cut back, 1 base at V and 6 bases at J, with 11 bases in the middle. CDR3 size: 14 residues. The CDR3 DNA follows: TGTGCCAGCAGCTTAGGACTCCCCGGGGATACGCAGTATTTT. Translation gives CASSLGLPGDTQYF. Variable domain in full (rest from reference TRBV7-2 and TRBJ2-3): GAGVSQSPSNKVTEKGKDVELRCDPISGHTALYWYRQSLGQGLEFLIYFQGNSAPDKSGLPSDRFSAERTGGSVSTLTIQRTQQEDSAVYLCASSLGLPGDTQYFGPGTRLTVL.

This clone was detected only once. The CDR3 loop is CASSARTSMDEQFF. In nucleotides, the CDR3 is TGTGCCAGCAGCGCCCGGACTAGCATGGATGAGCAGTTCTTC. The chain uses TRBV9 and TRBJ2-1; 8 nucleotides agree with TRBD2. The germline V gene encodes CDR1 SGDLS and CDR2 YYNGEE. The V gene end was trimmed by 3 bases and the J gene end by 8 bases; junction bases not matched to a gene: 7. This CDR3 has 14 amino acids. Together with reference TRBV9 and TRBJ2-1, the CDR3 gives the full variable domain: DSGVTQTPKHLITATGQRVTLRCSPRSGDLSVYWYQQSLDQGLQFLIQYYNGEERAKGNILERFSAQQFPDLHSELNLSSLELGDSALYFCASSARTSMDEQFFGPGTRLTVL.

This chain links TRBV28 with TRBJ2-7; D is unresolved. V lost 7 bases and J 4 bases, leaving 14 bases between the germline ends. Per the germline V gene, CDR1 is MDHEN and CDR2 is SYDVKM. This CDR3 is 13 amino acids long. In DNA, the CDR3 is TGTGCCAGCACCATACGTTCCGAGTACGAGCAGTACTTC. Translation gives CASTIRSEYEQYF.

The rearrangement uses TRBV19 and TRBJ2-5, with D uncertain. This CDR3 contains 14 residues. The V gene lost 5 bases and the J gene lost 2 bases, with 12 bases spanning the gap. The V gene's germline CDR1 is LNHDA and CDR2 SQIVND (reference sequence). The CDR3 bases are TGTGCCAGTAGTCCCATACGCCGGCAAGAGACCCAGTACTTC. It specifies CASSPIRRQETQYF.

The chain has TRBV29-1 and TRBJ1-5; 7 bases align to TRBD1. CDR1 SQVTM and CDR2 ANQGSEA come from the germline V gene. The length of the CDR3 is 13 residues. The V segment lost 6 bases and the J segment 0 bases; nucleotides outside the gene matches: 2. The CDR3 sequence: CSVRTGSNQPQHF. Written as DNA, the CDR3 is TGCAGCGTCAGGACAGGTAGCAATCAGCCCCAGCATTTT.

V usage is TRBV6-5 and J usage is TRBJ2-7; D uncertain. Germline loops: CDR1 MNHEY, CDR2 SVGAGI. The CDR3 sequence is 13 residues long. Deletions cut 6 bases from V and 4 bases from J, with 13 bases between. CDR3 in amino acids: CASSKQIDYEQYF. DNA for the CDR3: TGTGCCAGCAGCAAACAGATAGATTACGAGCAGTACTTC.

This chain connects TRBV4-1 to TRBJ1-2; 10 bases fit TRBD1. V dropped 1 base and J dropped 4; count of bases not matched to a gene: 0. Germline assignment: CDR1 MGHRA and CDR2 YSYEKL. The CDR3 is made up of 14 amino acids. The CDR3: CASSQGTGGYGYTF. Here the CDR3 DNA reads TGCGCCAGCAGCCAAGGGACAGGGGGCTATGGCTACACCTTC.

The chain employs TRBV30 and TRBJ1-4, with D possibly matching TRBD1 (5 bases). There are 15 residues in the CDR3. Germline CDR1 and CDR2: GTSNPN and SVGIG (reference sequence). V gave up 4 bases and J gave up 4 bases, with 16 bases separating them. CDR3 sequence: CAWTNARQFNEKLFF. The CDR3 DNA sequence: TGTGCCTGGACTAATGCTCGACAGTTTAATGAAAAACTGTTTTTT.

This sequence joins TRBV24-1 and TRBJ1-3; no clear D gene. V was pared by 5 bases and J by 0 bases, with 13 bases between. Germline lookup yields CDR1 KGHDR and CDR2 SFDVKD. The CDR3 spans 16 residues. CDR3 sequence (DNA): TGTGCCACCAGTGGTGGTAAACCAGGCTCTGGAAACACCATATATTTT. Protein product: CATSGGKPGSGNTIYF.

V gene TRBV7-3 combines with J gene TRBJ1-2; 7 nucleotides match TRBD1. The CDR3 length is 15 residues. V was clipped by 3 bases and J by 8 bases; unmatched bases: 12. The germline gives CDR1 SGHTA, CDR2 FQGTGA. The CDR3 loop reads CASSFGRGSLSGYTF. The CDR3 DNA is TGTGCCAGCAGCTTCGGCAGGGGGAGCCTGTCAGGCTACACCTTC.

This clone came up once. The rearrangement links TRBV28 to TRBJ1-2; D call uncertain. Germline lookup yields CDR1 MDHEN and CDR2 SYDVKM. This CDR3 spans 14 amino acids. V was cut by 7 bases and J by 2 bases, with 14 bases left in between. Written as DNA, the CDR3 is TGTGCCAGCAATTCGGGGAGTGGGAACTATGGCTACACCTTC. This sequence encodes CASNSGSGNYGYTF.

V gene TRBV5-1 combines with J gene TRBJ2-5; 10 bases are a match to TRBD1. This CDR3 spans 14 amino acids. CDR1 and CDR2 from the germline V gene are SGHRS and YFSETQ. J was trimmed by 7 bases and V by 3 bases; bases with no gene match: 6. CDR3 coding DNA: TGCGCCAGCAGCTCGGGACAGGGGCTCCGGACCCAGTACTTC. This sequence encodes CASSSGQGLRTQYF.

Turning to this clone: The conserved closing phenylalanine or tryptophan is absent in this CDR3, likely reflecting a read error. The DNA is omitted, as the CDR3 cannot be located on it reliably, and the CDR3 follows TCRdb's listing. The chain is built from TRBV9 and TRBJ1-4; the table's D call, TRBD1, has no DNA check behind it. The CDR3 length equals 11 residues, ends included. Looked up from germline, CDR1 is SGDLS and CDR2 is YYNGEE. The CDR3 reads CASSVGSRADL.